This T cell receptor (beta chain) was obtained from a study of cytomegalovirus exposure and HLA in healthy donors. The PCR made use of 60 Vbeta and 13 Jbeta primers. Measured with immunoSEQ multiplex PCR; TCRdb has only the in-frame clones, and not every one. The sample records approximately 110,000 clones, 65% to 85% being singletons. Trimming removed 1 base from V and 8 bases from J, with 11 bases in between. The CDR3 runs to 13 residues. Germline V gives CDR1 GTSNPN, CDR2 SVGIG (reference sequence). This chain joins TRBV30 and TRBJ1-4; D is unresolved. This receptor was identified in a man aged 50-60 years in good health and CMV-seronegative. Sequencing input: PBMCs. The CDR3 sequence: CAWSGAAGEKLFF. DNA for the CDR3: TGTGCCTGGAGTGGTGCTGCAGGCGAAAAACTGTTTTTT.